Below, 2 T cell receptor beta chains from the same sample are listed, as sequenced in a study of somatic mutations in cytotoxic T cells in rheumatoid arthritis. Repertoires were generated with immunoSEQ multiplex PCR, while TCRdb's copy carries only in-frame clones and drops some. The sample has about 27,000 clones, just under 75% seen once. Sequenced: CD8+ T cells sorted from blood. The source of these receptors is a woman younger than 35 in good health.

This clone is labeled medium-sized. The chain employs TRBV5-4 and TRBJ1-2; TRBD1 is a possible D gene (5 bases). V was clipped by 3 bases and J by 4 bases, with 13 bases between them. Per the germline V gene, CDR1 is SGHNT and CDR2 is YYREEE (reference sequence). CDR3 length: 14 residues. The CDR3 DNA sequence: TGTGCCAGCAGCTCAAGGGGAGCCGGCTATGGCTACACCTTC. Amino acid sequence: CASSSRGAGYGYTF.

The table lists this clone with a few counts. DNA of the CDR3: TGTGCCAGCAGTTTATTGAACACCGGGGAGCTGTTTTTT. The encoded protein is CASSLLNTGELFF. The chain employs TRBV28 and TRBJ2-2; D unclear. The CDR3 length is 13 residues. V was cut by 1 base and J by 1 base, with 1 base left in between. Germline V gene lookup returns CDR1 MDHEN and CDR2 SYDVKM.